Presented here are 21 T cell receptor beta chains from one specimen sequenced in a study of HIV-infected children after antiretroviral therapy interruption. RNA-based 3' RACE libraries used unique molecular identifiers. One entry per CDR3 protein, called by TCRdb with MiXCR from the 3' RACE reads. The sample lists fewer than 20,000 distinct CDR3 sequences; approximately 3% were seen once. Noted treatment: PENTA 11 planned treatment interruption arm or continuous ART arm. The sample was CD45RA+ CD4+ T cells from PBMCs, taken from a donor given antiretroviral therapy, either interrupted or continuous. Subset indicated: naive CD4+ CD45RA+ CD45RO- T cells. These receptor sequences come from a child aged 2-17 years with HIV.

This clonotype was detected only a few times. One end of the junction fails to match germline, which may point to a read error. The chain recombines TRBV19 with TRBJ1-6, with D possibly matching TRBD1 (6 bases). This CDR3 is 15 amino acids long. Germline CDR1 and CDR2: LNHDA and SQIVND (reference sequence). CDR3 amino acids: CASSLDSSYNSPLYF. The CDR3 DNA is TGTGCCAGCAGTCTGGACAGTTCCTATAATTCGCCCCTCTACTTT.

This clonotype is large within its sample. V and J are TRBV5-1 and TRBJ1-2, with 7 bases matching TRBD1. Germline V gene sequence: CDR1 SGHRS, CDR2 YFSETQ. CDR3 size: 13 residues. Trimming took 4 bases from V and 3 from J; bases not matched to a gene: 3. The DNA of the CDR3 is TGCGCCAGCAGCGCGGGGACAGACTATGGCTACACCTTC. This codes for CASSAGTDYGYTF. The full variable domain, completed using reference TRBV5-1 and TRBJ1-2, is KAGVTQTPRYLIKTRGQQVTLSCSPISGHRSVSWYQQTPGQGLQFLFEYFSETQRNKGNFPGRFSGRQFSNSRSEMNVSTLELGDSALYLCASSAGTDYGYTFGSGTRLTVV.

This clonotype was picked up many times. The rearrangement uses TRBV10-3 and TRBJ1-2; 10 nucleotides line up with TRBD1. This CDR3 is built from 14 residues. Trimming cost V 6 bases and J 4 bases; bases outside gene matches: 5. Germline-derived CDR1 and CDR2 are ENHRY and SYGVKD. The CDR3 DNA reads as TGTGCCATCAGCCCGGGACAGGGGATCTATGGCTACACCTTC. It translates to CAISPGQGIYGYTF.

The rearrangement joins TRBV28 to TRBJ1-2; tentatively, D is TRBD1 (6 bases). CDR1 MDHEN and CDR2 SYDVKM come from the germline V gene. This CDR3 is 13 amino acids long. Trimming removed 6 bases at V and 1 base at J, with 9 bases between. The CDR3 DNA sequence: TGTGCCAGCAGATGGACAGTTAACTATGGCTACACCTTC. Translating gives CASRWTVNYGYTF.

This clonotype was detected ten times or more. The rearrangement joins TRBV12-3 or TRBV12-4 to TRBJ2-2, with D possibly TRBD1 on 5 matching bases. The V gene lost 6 bases and the J gene lost 8 bases, with 13 bases spanning the gap. The CDR3 is 13 amino acids. CDR3 coding DNA: TGTGCCAGCAGCAGGCAGGGAACAGGGGAGCTGTTTTTT. This codes for CASSRQGTGELFF.

This clonotype was recorded at least ten times. V and J are TRBV12-1 and TRBJ1-2. TRBV12-1 is deemed a pseudogene. The CDR3 is 14 amino acids. The CDR3 is CASSLRGNDYGYTF. The CDR3 coding sequence is TGTGCCAGCAGCTTACGAGGGAACGACTATGGCTACACCTTC.

This clonotype is judged medium-sized (0.01 to 0.1%). The chain combines TRBV5-1 with TRBJ1-6, with TRBD1 as a possible D gene (6 bases). Germline values: CDR1 SGHRS, CDR2 YFSETQ. CDR3 length equals 15 residues. Trimming removed 0 bases at V and 5 bases at J, with 9 bases between. The CDR3 protein is CASSLDRADNSPLHF. The CDR3 nucleotides read TGCGCCAGCAGCTTGGACAGGGCGGATAATTCACCCCTCCACTTT.

This rearrangement joins TRBV4-1 to TRBJ2-1; 8 bases are a match to TRBD1. The CDR3 length is 16 residues. V shed 3 bases and J 3 bases; nucleotides not matched to a gene: 7. Germline values: CDR1 MGHRA, CDR2 YSYEKL. The CDR3 loop reads CASSQPGTGGYNEQFF. The DNA of the CDR3 is TGCGCCAGCAGCCAGCCCGGGACAGGAGGCTACAATGAGCAGTTCTTC.

This clonotype was counted ten times or more. The chain is built from TRBV18 and TRBJ2-6; the D is unclear. Trimming stripped 4 bases from V and 0 bases from J, with 10 bases between. The germline CDR1 and CDR2 sequences are KGHSH and LQKENI. The CDR3 extends over 16 amino acids. Here the CDR3 reads CASSQEFFSGANVLTF. In DNA, the CDR3 is TGTGCCAGCTCACAGGAATTCTTCTCTGGGGCCAACGTCCTGACTTTC.

At least ten counts were recorded for this clonotype. The chain uses TRBV20-1 and TRBJ2-1; maybe TRBD2 (5 bases). Trimming took 6 bases from V and 4 from J, leaving 22 bases between them. This CDR3 spans 16 amino acids. The V gene's germline CDR1 is DFQATT and CDR2 SNEGSKA (reference sequence). The CDR3 region has the DNA TGCAGTGCCATCCGACGGTTAAGCGGTAATTACAATGAGCAGTTCTTC. This sequence encodes CSAIRRLSGNYNEQFF.

The sample holds many counts of this clonotype. This chain connects TRBV5-6 to TRBJ2-1, with a weak D call TRBD2 (5 bases). Germline CDR1 and CDR2: SGHDT and YYEEEE. The CDR3 extends over 12 amino acids. Trimming left V 3 bases short and J 9 bases short, with 10 bases between. CDR3 sequence reads: CASSSMDFEQFF. For the CDR3, the DNA is TGTGCCAGCAGCTCCATGGACTTTGAGCAGTTCTTC.

Many counts were recorded for this clonotype. The chain recombines TRBV28 with TRBJ2-5; D tentatively fits TRBD1 or TRBD2 (5 bases each). Germline CDR1 and CDR2: MDHEN and SYDVKM. V lost 2 bases, J lost 4 bases, and 14 bases lay in between. The CDR3 is made up of 15 amino acids. CDR3 sequence reads: CASSLRPGPRETQYF. The DNA of the CDR3 is TGTGCCAGCAGTTTACGACCGGGACCCCGAGAGACCCAGTACTTC.

This clonotype was observed at least ten times. The V gene is TRBV7-2, the J gene TRBJ1-1; TRBD1 matches 8 bases. The junction had 3 bases not matched to a gene; V was cut back by 2 bases and J by 1 base. This CDR3 has 15 residues. Germline V gene sequence: CDR1 SGHTA, CDR2 FQGNSA. The chain's CDR3 is CASSLIGTGNTEAFF. DNA of the CDR3: TGTGCCAGCAGCTTAATAGGGACAGGGAACACTGAAGCTTTCTTT.

There are many counts of this clonotype. This chain uses TRBV20-1 with TRBJ2-4, with TRBD2 identical over 9 bases. J lost 9 bases, V lost 0 bases, and 6 bases had no gene match. CDR3 length equals 14 residues. The V gene's germline CDR1 is DFQATT and CDR2 SNEGSKA (reference sequence). CDR3 sequence: CSARDRGGALIQYF. As DNA, the CDR3 is TGCAGTGCTAGAGATCGCGGGGGGGCCCTCATTCAGTACTTC.

This clonotype was seen at least ten times. This sequence joins TRBV11-2 and TRBJ2-5, with D maybe TRBD1 (5 bases). Trimming pared 6 bases from V and 7 bases from J, leaving 18 bases between. The CDR3 loop spans 14 amino acids. Germline V gene data show CDR1 as SGHAT and CDR2 as FQNNGV. CDR3 region: CASSFDSSAGTQYF. For the CDR3, the DNA is TGTGCCAGCAGTTTCGACAGTTCTGCCGGGACCCAGTACTTC. Filled out from reference TRBV11-2 and TRBJ2-5, the complete variable domain reads EAGVAQSPRYKIIEKRQSVAFWCNPISGHATLYWYQQILGQGPKLLIQFQNNGVVDDSQLPKDRFSAERLKGVDSTLKIQPAKLEDSAVYLCASSFDSSAGTQYFGPGTRLLVL.

This clonotype was found many times. The chain has TRBV5-1 and TRBJ1-1, with 7 bases lining up with TRBD1. The CDR3 runs to 14 residues. The germline gives CDR1 SGHRS, CDR2 YFSETQ. V dropped 5 bases and J dropped 3; count of bases not matched to a gene: 7. The CDR3 nucleotides read TGCGCCAGCAGAAACAGGGGTTCGGACACTGAAGCTTTCTTT. Protein product: CASRNRGSDTEAFF.

Ten or more counts support this clonotype. The V call is TRBV29-1, the J call TRBJ1-2; 7 positions agree with TRBD1. This CDR3 has 16 residues. The V and J ends lost 7 bases and 4 bases, in that order; junction bases with no gene match: 18. CDR1 is SQVTM, CDR2 ANQGSEA, per germline. The DNA for the CDR3 is TGCAGCGCCGGGTGGCATCGGGAGGGGGCAACCTATGGCTACACCTTC. It codes for CSAGWHREGATYGYTF.

This clonotype is medium-sized (0.01 to 0.1%). V and J are TRBV5-5 and TRBJ1-2; no clear D. Trimming removed 0 bases from V and 1 base from J, with 7 bases in between. CDR1 and CDR2 (germline): SGHKS, YYEKEE (reference sequence). The CDR3 runs 14 residues. The CDR3 region is CASSLVPGNYGYTF. The CDR3 bases are TGTGCCAGCAGCTTGGTTCCGGGTAACTATGGCTACACCTTC.

This sequence joins TRBV12-3 or TRBV12-4 and TRBJ1-6, with 10 bases matching TRBD1. J was trimmed by 8 bases and V by 6 bases; bases with no gene match: 4. The CDR3 loop spans 14 amino acids. CDR3 sequence reads: CASRQGTGDSPLHF. CDR3 sequence (DNA): TGTGCCAGCAGGCAAGGGACAGGGGATTCACCCCTCCACTTT.

Ten or more counts support this clonotype. The gene calls are TRBV10-1 and TRBJ2-3, with 10 positions matching TRBD2. This CDR3 has 15 amino acids. Trimming removed 6 bases from V and 3 bases from J; junction bases left unmatched: 6. In germline, CDR1 is WNHNN, CDR2 SYGVQD (reference sequence). The chain's CDR3 is CASSRTSGSTDTQYF. CDR3 nucleotide sequence: TGCGCCAGCAGCCGGACTAGCGGAAGTACAGATACGCAGTATTTT.

This clonotype was counted ten times or more. With a much larger clone just one base away, this may be a read error. The chain employs TRBV6-4 and TRBJ1-6; no clear D gene. Per the germline V gene, CDR1 is MRHNA and CDR2 is SNTAGT. This CDR3 has 13 amino acids. This CDR3 is CSSSDSVFSPLHF. Here the CDR3 DNA reads TGTTCCAGCAGTGACTCGGTTTTTTCACCCCTCCACTTT.